The clone carrying this TCR beta chain came up once. Antigen: not known. This record belongs to a study of T cell repertoires in cytomegalovirus infection. Overall study context: The authors used CMV epitopes that were HLA-C-restricted (recently identified) and HLA-B-restricted (well studied). Both a matching HLA type and CMV infection were indicated by public TCR beta signatures.

TCRdb re-analysed the reads in MiXCR, keeping a single row per CDR3 protein. The top ten clones hold 48% of a sample with a few hundred thousand distinct CDR3 sequences, about 40% of them seen once. General study results and limits: The ex vivo response was dominated by HLA-C-restricted CMV-specific TCR beta clonotypes.

Looked up from germline, CDR1 is MDHEN and CDR2 is SYDVKM. The V gene end was trimmed by 10 bases and the J gene end by 5 bases; junction bases not matched to a gene: 11. The CDR3 runs 14 residues. The clonotype was recovered from a human donor in good health (CMV status not recorded). Some clones in this sample may be carry-over from other donors' samples. The chain employs TRBV28 and TRBJ1-1; 9 bases line up with TRBD1. The sample in question was cultured PBMCs, obtained from culture after CMV antigen stimulation. Here the CDR3 reads CAILAPDRGTEAFF. DNA for the CDR3: TGTGCCATCCTAGCCCCCGACAGGGGGACTGAAGCTTTCTTT.